Listed below are T cell receptor beta chains from one sample, sequenced in a study of blood T cell repertoires in COVID-19. Repertoires were generated with immunoSEQ multiplex PCR, while TCRdb's copy carries only in-frame clones and drops some. In the table there are roughly 14,000 clones, roughly 86% of which are singletons. What was sequenced was peripheral blood. The receptors shown here come from a man aged 60 to 75 with acute or convalescent COVID-19. Each CDR3 is given with its conserved first and last residue. The D gene is left open where the match is weak. Expanded clones get a size class; other rows say once, few or many, or leave the size out.

D gene	V gene	J gene	clone size	CDR3 DNA	CDR3 protein
-	TRBV6-6	TRBJ1-3	-	TGTGCCAGCCGCGGCCCTGGAAACACCATATATTTT	CASRGPGNTIYF
-	TRBV10-3	TRBJ1-3	-	TGTGCCATCAGTGCGTCGACAGACTCTGGAAACACCATATATTTT	CAISASTDSGNTIYF
-	TRBV28	TRBJ2-5	-	TGTGCCAGCAGTTCAGGGGGGCAAGAGACCCAGTACTTC	CASSSGGQETQYF
-	TRBV24-1	TRBJ2-5	once	TGTGCCACCAGTGACCCCGGGGAGACCCAGTACTTC	CATSDPGETQYF
TRBD2	TRBV18	TRBJ2-7	once	TGTGCCAGCTCACCCCAGACTAGCGGGGGTTACGAGCAGTACTTC	CASSPQTSGGYEQYF
-	TRBV6-6	TRBJ2-1	-	TGTGCCAGCAGTTACTCAAACGGGGAAGGGCAGTTCTTC	CASSYSNGEGQFF
-	TRBV6-7	TRBJ2-7	-	TGTTCCAGCAGTTTGGGGTTGGGAGTGGCTTTACCTAGCTCCTACGAGCAGTACTTC	CSSSLGLGVALPSSYEQYF
-	TRBV6-1	TRBJ1-5	-	TGTGCCAGCAGTGTGGGCAGGGGCCCTAATAGAAATCATCAGCCCCAGCATTTT	CASSVGRGPNRNHQPQHF
TRBD1	TRBV3-1/TRBV3-2	TRBJ1-5	once	TGTGCCAGCAGCCAATCCAGTAGGGGGCTCAAATCGGGGCCCCAGCATTTT	CASSQSSRGLKSGPQHF
-	TRBV5-1	TRBJ2-3	-	TGCGCCAGCAGCCCACTTACTAGCAGCTCCACAGATACGCAGTATTTT	CASSPLTSSSTDTQYF
TRBD2	TRBV27	TRBJ2-3	-	TGTGCCAGCAGTTTTCGGCTAGCGGCGACAGATACGCAGTATTTT	CASSFRLAATDTQYF
-	TRBV5-4	TRBJ2-3	-	TGTGCCAGCAGCTTGCGGAGCACAGATACGCAGTATTTT	CASSLRSTDTQYF
TRBD2	TRBV18	TRBJ2-7	-	TGTGCCAGCTCACCACCCGGGGCGGGGGGCTACGAGCAGTACTTC	CASSPPGAGGYEQYF
TRBD2	TRBV10-1	TRBJ2-1	-	TGCGCCAGCAGGGGGACTACGTTCGATGAGCAGTTCTTC	CASRGTTFDEQFF
-	TRBV6-6	TRBJ2-1	-	TGTGCCAGCAGTTACTCGAGTCAATACAATGAGCAGTTCTTC	CASSYSSQYNEQFF
TRBD1	TRBV6-5	TRBJ1-5	-	TGTGCCAGCAGTTACGGACAGGGAAGACAGCCCCAGCATTTT	CASSYGQGRQPQHF
-	TRBV5-1	TRBJ2-2	-	TGCGCCAGCAGGTCTAGCTCACAACCTGACACCGGGGAGCTGTTTTTT	CASRSSSQPDTGELFF
-	TRBV5-4	TRBJ2-1	once	TGTGCCAGCAGCTCGTCCACTACAGGAAATGAGCAGTTCTTC	CASSSSTTGNEQFF